The 15 T cell receptor beta chains listed next were all sequenced from one sample in a study of blood T cell repertoires in COVID-19 (TCRdb year 2020). Receptors were amplified or captured by the immunoSEQ multiplex PCR assay. TCRdb carries this immuneACCESS record with in-frame sequences only. Its versions omit some clonotypes, under half of them owing to an unresolved V gene in the studies checked, with the rest unexplained. The sample yields about 190,000 clones; roughly 78% were counted once. The top ten clonotypes cover roughly 2.8% of the sample. Sequences were obtained from peripheral blood. Receptor source: a woman aged 80 or over with active or convalescent COVID-19.

Here the CDR3 reads CASSDWGTGTDTQYF. As DNA, the CDR3 is TGTGCCAGCAGTGATTGGGGGACAGGCACAGATACGCAGTATTTT. This chain uses TRBV6-1 with TRBJ2-3; 7 nucleotides match TRBD1. The germline V gene encodes CDR1 MNHNS and CDR2 SASEGT. The CDR3 spans 15 residues. V trimming: 3 bases; J trimming: 1 base; junction bases outside the gene matches: 4.

The V and J genes are TRBV3-1 (or the pseudogene TRBV3-2) and TRBJ1-1, with 8 bases lining up with TRBD1. Trimming removed 3 bases from V and 4 bases from J; junction bases left unmatched: 4. The CDR3 sequence is 14 residues long. The V gene's germline CDR1 is LGHDT and CDR2 YNNKEL (reference sequence). The CDR3 sequence is CASSQGQAITEAFF. The DNA for the CDR3 is TGTGCCAGCAGCCAGGGACAGGCCATCACTGAAGCTTTCTTT.

The chain has TRBV6-2 or TRBV6-3 and TRBJ2-6; D ambiguous. This CDR3 region has 15 residues. Trimming removed 5 bases at V and 0 bases at J, with 8 bases between. The germline CDR1 and CDR2 sequences are MNHEY and SVGEGT. The CDR3 spells CASSTLYSGANVLTF. The CDR3 nucleotides read TGTGCCAGCAGTACTCTCTACTCTGGGGCCAACGTCCTGACTTTC.

Written as DNA, the CDR3 is TGTGCCAGCACCAACACGATTACAGGGCCCTACGGCTACACCTTC. Its protein product is CASTNTITGPYGYTF. V is TRBV28 and J is TRBJ1-2; a weak D match, TRBD1 (6 bases). The CDR3 totals 15 residues. V was clipped by 7 bases and J by 8 bases, with 23 bases between them. Germline V gene sequence: CDR1 MDHEN, CDR2 SYDVKM.

The V and J genes are TRBV18 and TRBJ2-7; D call uncertain. Germline CDR1 and CDR2: KGHSH and LQKENI. V lost 2 bases, J lost 7 bases, and 12 bases lay in between. The CDR3 loop spans 13 amino acids. The CDR3 here is CASSPYSLVEQYF. CDR3 in DNA: TGTGCCAGCTCACCATATAGCCTAGTGGAGCAGTACTTC.

The chain uses TRBV14 and TRBJ1-2, with D unclear. The CDR3 length is 15 residues. The germline V gene has CDR1 SGHDN and CDR2 FVKESK. Trimming shortened V by 1 base and J by 2 bases, and 11 bases separated the two germline ends. The CDR3 is CASSQVGMVNYGYTF. Written as DNA, the CDR3 is TGTGCCAGCAGCCAAGTCGGGATGGTGAACTATGGCTACACCTTC.

This clone was seen more than once but under ten times. This chain connects TRBV19 to TRBJ1-4; D is undetermined. The CDR3 has 13 residues. The germline CDR1 and CDR2 sequences are LNHDA and SQIVND (reference sequence). Trimming took 0 bases from V and 7 from J, leaving 6 bases between them. CDR3 nucleotide sequence: TGTGCCAGTAGTATAGACAGTCTTGAAAAACTGTTTTTT. Protein: CASSIDSLEKLFF.

The chain joins TRBV3-1 (or the pseudogene TRBV3-2) to TRBJ2-3; TRBD2 is a possible D gene (5 bases). CDR3 size: 11 residues. CDR1 and CDR2 (germline): LGHDT, YNNKEL (reference sequence). Trimming pared 1 base from V and 10 bases from J, leaving 6 bases between. CDR3 region: CASSQGTPQYF. DNA for the CDR3: TGTGCCAGCAGCCAAGGGACTCCGCAGTATTTT.

This chain links TRBV29-1 with TRBJ2-1, with TRBD1 matching 8 bases. The germline gives CDR1 SQVTM, CDR2 ANQGSEA. V trimming: 6 bases; J trimming: 4 bases; junction bases outside the gene matches: 8. CDR3 size: 14 residues. The CDR3 DNA is TGCAGCGTGGGTCAGGGGGCCCCTTACAATGAGCAGTTCTTC. Its translation: CSVGQGAPYNEQFF.

This clone was observed a handful of times. The chain is built from TRBV7-8 and TRBJ1-1; D is undetermined. Looked up from germline, CDR1 is SGHVS and CDR2 is FQNEAQ. The germline V and J ends were trimmed by 5 bases and 0 bases, with 13 bases remaining between them. CDR3 length equals 15 residues. The DNA for the CDR3 is TGTGCCAGCAGCCCAGTTCTCACCATGAACACTGAAGCTTTCTTT. Encoded protein: CASSPVLTMNTEAFF.

The chain uses TRBV5-6 and TRBJ2-7, with 10 bases matching TRBD1. V lost 4 bases, J lost 3 bases, and 4 bases stayed unmatched. The germline V gene encodes CDR1 SGHDT and CDR2 YYEEEE. The CDR3 runs 14 residues. The CDR3 loop is CASSPTGGGYEQYF. As DNA, the CDR3 is TGTGCCAGCAGCCCGACAGGGGGCGGCTACGAGCAGTACTTC.

The V call is TRBV6-4, the J call TRBJ1-6, with no clear D. In germline, CDR1 is MRHNA, CDR2 SNTAGT. CDR3 size: 14 residues. Trimming removed 2 bases at V and 8 bases at J, with 10 bases between. In DNA, the CDR3 is TGTGCCAGCAGTGACAGTGCAGGTTATTCACCCCTCCACTTT. It codes for CASSDSAGYSPLHF.

The chain combines TRBV5-1 with TRBJ1-4; 8 bases align to TRBD1. V shed 4 bases and J 8 bases; nucleotides not matched to a gene: 7. The CDR3 is made up of 14 amino acids. Per the germline V gene, CDR1 is SGHRS and CDR2 is YFSETQ. The CDR3 spells CASSQQGAGEKLFF. CDR3 nucleotides: TGCGCCAGCAGCCAGCAGGGGGCGGGGGAAAAACTGTTTTTT.

With regard to this clone: Other DNA sequences from this sample encode an identical CDR3 as well. The chain joins TRBV3-1 (or the pseudogene TRBV3-2) to TRBJ1-1; D not certain. With 1 base removed from V and 8 bases from J, the gap between germline ends came to 5 bases. This CDR3 comprises 11 residues. Germline loops: CDR1 LGHDT, CDR2 YNNKEL (reference sequence). The CDR3 DNA reads TGTGCCAGCAGCCAAGCGGGGGAAGCTTTCTTT. This gives the protein CASSQAGEAFF.

CDR3 amino acids: CASSQGQGLFF. The CDR3 DNA reads as TGTGCCAGCAGCCAGGGACAGGGACTTTTCTTC. The V and J genes are TRBV7-9 and TRBJ2-1, with 9 bases identical to TRBD1. The CDR3 runs to 11 residues. V lost 5 bases and J lost 16; bases outside the gene matches: 6. Germline V lookup: CDR1 SEHNR, CDR2 FQNEAQ (reference sequence).